This record looks at one TCR beta chain sequence and its context. Its antigen is undetermined. This sample stems from a study of identical twins. Study-level points and caveats: Zero-insertion findings could be partly confounded by invariant cells (MAIT and iNKT cells).

Template switching added a universal primer site, and cDNA bore unique molecular identifiers. One entry per CDR3 protein, called by TCRdb with MiXCR from the 5' RACE reads. The data show roughly 1.6 million distinct CDR3 sequences, roughly a third seen once. Looked up from germline, CDR1 is MNHEY and CDR2 is SVGAGI. V was clipped by 7 bases and J by 0 bases, with 18 bases between them. The CDR3 is made up of 16 amino acids. This receptor was obtained from a newborn girl in good health. V usage is TRBV6-5 and J usage is TRBJ1-1; unclear D gene. The specimen was cord blood. The CDR3 region is CASTPSYEELNTEAFF. The CDR3 DNA follows: TGTGCCAGCACTCCGTCGTACGAGGAATTGAACACTGAAGCTTTCTTT.